This T cell receptor (beta chain) was sequenced in a study of early T cells in non-severe SARS-CoV-2 infection. Overall study findings and caveats: Anti-spike CD8 responses were favored in VDJdb matching, and private and CD4 specificities were missed.

In the library, individual cDNA molecules carried attached unique molecular identifiers. MiXCR was run by TCRdb on the 5' RACE reads, yielding one entry per CDR3 protein. Of around 80,000 distinct CDR3 sequences listed, roughly 10% are singletons. This clonotype was detected many times. Its antigen is still unknown. Germline assignment: CDR1 KGHSH and CDR2 LQKENI. Trimming took 3 bases from V and 6 from J, leaving 12 bases between them. This CDR3 has 13 amino acids. The sequence was obtained from an adult who was a healthcare worker with PCR-confirmed SARS-CoV-2 infection or an uninfected control (not recorded which). The source was whole blood, collected at baseline. The chain joins TRBV18 to TRBJ2-7, with unresolved D. The CDR3 DNA sequence: TGTGCCAGCTCACCCAAACCCGAGATCGAGCAGTACTTC. Its protein is CASSPKPEIEQYF.